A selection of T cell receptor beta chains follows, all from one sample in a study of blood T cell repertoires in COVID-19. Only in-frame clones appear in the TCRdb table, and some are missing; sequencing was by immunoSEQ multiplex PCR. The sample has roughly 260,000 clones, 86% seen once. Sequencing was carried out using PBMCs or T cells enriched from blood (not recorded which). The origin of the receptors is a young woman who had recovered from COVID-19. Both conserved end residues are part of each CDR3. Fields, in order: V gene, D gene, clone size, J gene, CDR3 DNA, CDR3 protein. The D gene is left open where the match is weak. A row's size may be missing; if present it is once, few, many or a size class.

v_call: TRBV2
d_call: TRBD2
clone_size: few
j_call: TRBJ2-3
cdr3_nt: TGTGCCAGCAGTGAACTAGCGGGGGCGCCAGGTACGCAGTATTTT
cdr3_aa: CASSELAGAPGTQYF

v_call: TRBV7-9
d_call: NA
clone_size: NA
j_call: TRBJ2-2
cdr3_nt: TGTGCCAGCAGCTCCCCACTCAGCGGATCGAACACCGGGGAGCTGTTTTTT
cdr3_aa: CASSSPLSGSNTGELFF

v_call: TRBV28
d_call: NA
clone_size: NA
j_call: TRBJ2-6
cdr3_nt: TGTGCCAGCAGTTTCTACCGGAGCTCTGGGGCCAACGTCCTGACTTTC
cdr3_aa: CASSFYRSSGANVLTF

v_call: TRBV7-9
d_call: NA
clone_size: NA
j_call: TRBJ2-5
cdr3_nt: TGTGCCAGCAGACCACAGGGTCGTGAGGAGACCCAGTACTTC
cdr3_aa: CASRPQGREETQYF

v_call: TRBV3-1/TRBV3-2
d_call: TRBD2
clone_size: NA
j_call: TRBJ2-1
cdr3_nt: TGTGCCAGCAGCCATGTAGGGTGGACTAGCAATCCAATCAATGAGCAGTTCTTC
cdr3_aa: CASSHVGWTSNPINEQFF

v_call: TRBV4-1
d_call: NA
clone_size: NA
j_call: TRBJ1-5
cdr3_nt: TGCGCCAGCAGCCCCCGGCAGGGCGGGGTGCAGCCCCAGCATTTT
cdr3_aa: CASSPRQGGVQPQHF

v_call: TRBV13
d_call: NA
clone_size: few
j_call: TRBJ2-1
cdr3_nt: TGTGCCAGCAGCTTAGCGGGGACCTACAATGAGCAGTTCTTC
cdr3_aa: CASSLAGTYNEQFF

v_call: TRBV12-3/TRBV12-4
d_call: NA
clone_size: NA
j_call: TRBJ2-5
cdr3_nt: TGTGCCAGCGGTCACAGGGTCCAAGAGACCCAGTACTTC
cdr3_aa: CASGHRVQETQYF

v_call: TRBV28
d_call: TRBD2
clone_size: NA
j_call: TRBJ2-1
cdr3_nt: TGTGCCAGCAGTCCCCGACTAGCGGGAGTGGGCAATGAGCAGTTCTTC
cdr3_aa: CASSPRLAGVGNEQFF

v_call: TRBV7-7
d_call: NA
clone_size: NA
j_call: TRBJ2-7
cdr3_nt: TGTGCCAGCAGCTTACGCAGAAGCTACGAGCAGTACTTC
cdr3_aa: CASSLRRSYEQYF

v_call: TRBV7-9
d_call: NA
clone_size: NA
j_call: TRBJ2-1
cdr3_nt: TGTGCCAGCAGCTTATCAGTTAACAATGAGCAGTTCTTC
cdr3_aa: CASSLSVNNEQFF

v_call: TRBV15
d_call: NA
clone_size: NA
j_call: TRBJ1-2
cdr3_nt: TGTGCCACCAGCAGGGACAGTCAATATGGCTACACCTTC
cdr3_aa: CATSRDSQYGYTF

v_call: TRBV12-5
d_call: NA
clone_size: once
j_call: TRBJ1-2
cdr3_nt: TGTGCTAGTGGTTTGGTAACCCGGGTGGGTGGCTATGGCTACACCTTC
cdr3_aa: CASGLVTRVGGYGYTF

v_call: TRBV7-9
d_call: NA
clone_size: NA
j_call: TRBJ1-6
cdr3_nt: TGTGCCAGCAGCTCCCATACAGGGAACCCTAGAGCGAATTCACCCCTCCACTTT
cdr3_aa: CASSSHTGNPRANSPLHF

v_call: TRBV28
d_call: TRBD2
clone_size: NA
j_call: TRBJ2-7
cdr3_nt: TGTGCCAGCGGTCCTCCGGGGAGGGTGATGTATCACGAGCAGTACTTC
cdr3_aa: CASGPPGRVMYHEQYF

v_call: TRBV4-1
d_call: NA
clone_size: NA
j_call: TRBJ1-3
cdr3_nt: TGCGCCAGCAGCCTACAGGGTTCTGGAAACACCATATATTTT
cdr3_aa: CASSLQGSGNTIYF

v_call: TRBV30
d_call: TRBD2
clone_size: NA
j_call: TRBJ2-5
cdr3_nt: TGTGCCTGGAGTGTAGTGGGAGGGTTGCAAGAGACCCAGTACTTC
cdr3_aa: CAWSVVGGLQETQYF